This T cell receptor (beta chain) was recovered during a study of CD8 T cells in ankylosing spondylitis. Study findings and constraints: It appeared that ankylosing spondylitis blood was characterized by a TCR beta motif of eight highly homologous variants. Significant enrichment of disease-linked clones was reportedly seen in matched ankylosing spondylitis synovial fluid. Earlier authors reported some of these motif variants in reactive arthritis synovial fluid and blood. Disease-linked clones displayed a CD8+ phenotype and appeared relatively rarely in peripheral blood.

Researchers built TCR beta libraries using quantitative 5'-RACE with molecular barcodes. TCRdb recomputed calls from the 5' RACE reads with MiXCR, one row per CDR3 protein. The sample holds roughly 350,000 distinct CDR3 sequences, approximately 8.2% seen once. Remarks on this clonotype: Antigen: not known.

Germline assignment: CDR1 DFQATT and CDR2 SNEGSKA (reference sequence). The CDR3 is made up of 13 amino acids. J lost 1 base, V lost 5 bases, and 4 bases had no gene match. Sequencing was carried out using blood, either unsorted or a sorted T cell fraction (not recorded which). The rearrangement joins TRBV20-1 to TRBJ2-5, with 7 bases lining up with TRBD2. The TCR comes from a male donor with ankylosing spondylitis. CDR3 DNA: TGCAGTGCTCCAACGGGGGGCCAAGAGACCCAGTACTTC. Translating it yields CSAPTGGQETQYF.